This record covers a single TCR beta chain. The entry originates in a study of T cell changes during pregnancy in multiple sclerosis. Sequenced by immunoSEQ multiplex PCR; TCRdb stores in-frame clones only, minus some. The sample consists of roughly 37,000 clones, about 90% of them appearing once. J gave up 0 bases and V 0 bases, and 4 bases lay outside the gene matches. This CDR3 has 17 amino acids. Germline values: CDR1 SEHNR, CDR2 FQNEAQ (reference sequence). The sequence was obtained from a female donor with multiple sclerosis, enrolled in a pregnancy study. This chain connects TRBV7-9 to TRBJ2-1; 8 nucleotides align to TRBD2. Sequences were derived from CD8+ T cells from peripheral blood mononuclear cells, sampled before pregnancy. CDR3 in amino acids: CASSLALAGSSYNEQFF. The CDR3 bases are TGTGCCAGCAGCTTAGCATTAGCGGGGAGCTCCTACAATGAGCAGTTCTTC.